One and the same sample provided the 2 T cell receptor beta chains below, sequenced in a study of CD4 and CD8 cells across lung adenocarcinoma regions. TCRdb reanalysed the PCR reads using MiXCR and keeps one entry per CDR3 protein. The sample has around 5,500 distinct CDR3 sequences, around 50% seen once. Sequencing used CD4+ T cells from the margin of a lung tumor. Receptors were obtained from a male donor with lung adenocarcinoma. The CD4 and CD8 labels of this study may be unreliable.

The CDR3 DNA reads as TGTGCCAGCAGGCCCGGGATTAACACCGGGGAGCTGTTTTTT. Its translation: CASRPGINTGELFF. The chain uses TRBV6-4 and TRBJ2-2, with D maybe TRBD2 (5 bases). This CDR3 spans 14 amino acids. Trimming took 6 bases from V and 2 from J, leaving 10 bases between them. Germline CDR1 and CDR2: MRHNA and SNTAGT.

This clonotype was seen only a few times. The V call is TRBV11-2, the J call TRBJ1-1; no definite D call. The CDR3 spans 14 residues. V lost 1 base and J lost 1, with 7 bases in between. The germline V gene encodes CDR1 SGHAT and CDR2 FQNNGV. DNA for the CDR3: TGTGCCAGCAGCTTAGGAGGTTGGAACACTGAAGCTTTCTTT. Translating gives CASSLGGWNTEAFF. Full variable domain (missing parts from reference TRBV11-2 and TRBJ1-1): EAGVAQSPRYKIIEKRQSVAFWCNPISGHATLYWYQQILGQGPKLLIQFQNNGVVDDSQLPKDRFSAERLKGVDSTLKIQPAKLEDSAVYLCASSLGGWNTEAFFGQGTRLTVV.